In its sample, the clone carrying this T cell receptor (beta chain) was seen many times. Its antigen remains unknown. The source of the sample is a study of shared clonotypes between healthy human individuals. Study results and caveats: Clonotype sharing across a few donors was observed for 4% to 5.5% of naive CD4 clonotypes.

Researchers divided each subset's genomic DNA evenly across several immunoSEQ plates. The repertoire was sequenced with immunoSEQ multiplex PCR; TCRdb's copy has only in-frame clones and lacks some. The data contain about 110,000 clones, about 70% of them seen just once; the ten biggest clones take up approximately 24%. This TCR was recovered from a woman aged 25 to 39 in good health. The sample consisted of memory CD8+ T cells sorted from blood. Subset noted: CD45RO+ cells pooled with CCR7-negative TemRA cells.

CDR3 sequence reads: CASSGTNTGELFF. The CDR3 region has the DNA TGTGCCAGCAGCGGAACTAACACCGGGGAGCTGTTTTTT. This chain uses TRBV2 with TRBJ2-2, with no clear D. The V end was cut by 6 bases, the J end by 2 bases, with 7 bases between. This CDR3 has 13 amino acids. Looked up from germline, CDR1 is SNHLY and CDR2 is FYNNEI.